This TCR beta chain was identified in a study of T cells in Graves' hyperthyroidism and ophthalmopathy. Turning to the study itself: The initial diagnosis was the point when peripheral blood was collected, ahead of any treatment.

Exclusion of a patient resulted from uncontrolled infection, other autoimmune disease, pregnancy or lactation. Fresh peripheral blood, approximately 9.7 ml, was the source of the PBMCs. This clonotype was counted many times. Its target is unknown. V lost 4 bases to trimming and J lost 6 bases, with 13 bases between them. The germline V gene has CDR1 SNHLY and CDR2 FYNNEI. CDR3 size: 14 residues. The TCR beta CDR3 regions underwent amplification using RNA transcripts as the source. The TCR CDR3 first-round RT-PCR relied on the HTBI primer set. From the multiplex PCR reads, TCRdb called clonotypes with MiXCR, one entry per CDR3 protein. The table shows some 560,000 distinct CDR3 sequences, with 14% occurring only once. Regarding the study as a whole: Most clonotypes expanded in thyroid above 0.001 were likewise present in blood.

The TCR comes from a woman in her thirties or forties with Graves' hyperthyroidism. The chain has TRBV2 and TRBJ1-5; D not certain. The specimen sequenced was blood. The CDR3 here is CASSVFGVSQPQHF. In DNA form, the CDR3 reads TGTGCCAGCAGTGTATTTGGGGTGAGTCAGCCCCAGCATTTT.